This TCR beta chain was sequenced for a study of blood T cell repertoires in COVID-19 (dated by TCRdb to the early 2020s). In terms of the full investigation: The collaborator samples originated in the United States, Italy and Spain and spanned the acute and convalescent phases of COVID-19. Sample metadata almost always included a de-identified subject ID, COVID-19 status, age in years and sex. The material from the prospective study consisted of cDNA or gDNA derived from T cells, B-cell-depleted T cells, or PBMCs. Samples were obtained from the ongoing ImmuneRACE study (first 160 participants) and from 1,254 subjects provided by 6 global collaborators. Where available, HLA class I and class II types were obtained from metadata supplied by the sample provider rather than from assay-based typing. Deeply sampled blood TCRbeta repertoires from subjects exposed to, actively infected with, or recovered from COVID-19 were included in the dataset. The repertoires were released in a freely available public database meant as a resource for research on the immune response to SARS-CoV-2. What the study reported, not specific to this receptor: Clinical and demographic metadata were provided uncurated, with the amount varying by source and participant.

The immunoSEQ Assay, a bias-controlled multiplex PCR, was used to amplify TCRbeta CDR3 regions from genomic DNA. Processing in the source paper ran as follows. The number of nucleated cells in each sample was estimated from the amplification of reference gene primers within the assay. To quantify the absolute abundance of each unique TCRbeta CDR3 rearrangement, sequence reads were collapsed and filtered. Productive Simpson clonality was computed per sample as the square root of Simpson's diversity index over productive rearrangements. Entries here come from immuneACCESS through TCRdb and include only in-frame sequences with V and J called. Some clones fail to appear in such tables; in the studies checked, an unresolved V gene covers under half of the shortfall, and the cause of the remainder is unknown. Clonal size and the V and J genes are those of that table, whereas D and trimming came from the DNA. Counted in this sample were about 120,000 clones; more than 75% of them appeared once. In total, the top ten clones hold 4% to 5% of the sample.

One collaborating source in Seattle enrolled patients during active infection and followed them longitudinally through the course of disease. Collaborating institutions collected whole blood in K2EDTA tubes following their own protocols. For TCRbeta analysis, collaborators shipped samples as frozen whole blood, isolated PBMCs, or DNA extracted from either of those sample types. The germline V gene yields SGHAT for CDR1 and FQNNGV for CDR2. The CDR3 runs 14 residues from the cysteine to the phenylalanine. The entry retains the CDR3 DNA only, 42 bases that are in frame from base 1. V is reduced by 6 bases and J by 0 bases, leaving a spacing of 12 bases between them. Notes on this clone: No antigen is known for it. No qualities accompany the bases; no much larger clone lies one base away.

Here the chain combines TRBV11-2 and TRBJ2-7, with TRBD1 tentatively as D gene (5 bases match). Sample: peripheral blood. This TCR was sampled from a man in his fifties or sixties with COVID-19, enrolled during active disease. The nucleotide sequence reads as follows: TGTGCCAGCAGGTCAGGGTTTAGCTCCTACGAGCAGTACTTC. This gives the protein CASRSGFSSYEQYF.